A single sample gave rise to the 16 T cell receptor beta chains below, sequenced in a study of blood T cell repertoires in COVID-19. Sequenced by immunoSEQ multiplex PCR; TCRdb stores in-frame clones only, minus some. The table shows about 61,000 clones, with 88% occurring only once. Sequenced: peripheral blood. The receptors were gathered from a woman in her fifties or sixties with active or convalescent COVID-19.

The V call is TRBV30, the J call TRBJ1-1; 12 bases are a match to TRBD1. There are 16 residues in the CDR3. Trimming cost V 4 bases and J 3 bases; bases outside gene matches: 9. Germline CDR1 GTSNPN, CDR2 SVGIG (reference sequence). CDR3 bases: TGTGCCTGGAACCGAGGGACAGGGGGCTCGGACACTGAAGCTTTCTTT. Translated: CAWNRGTGGSDTEAFF.

The CDR3: CASSLGGVTMGYTF. CDR3 in DNA: TGCGCCAGCAGCCTGGGTGGGGTGACTATGGGCTACACCTTC. The chain links TRBV4-1 to TRBJ1-2; no firm D call. The germline V and J ends were trimmed by 4 bases and 8 bases, with 17 bases remaining between them. This CDR3 comprises 14 residues. Germline values: CDR1 MGHRA, CDR2 YSYEKL.

The genes are TRBV29-1 and TRBJ1-2; 11 bases align to TRBD1. The CDR3 sequence is 13 residues long. The trim removed 6 bases at V and 4 bases at J, leaving 4 bases unmatched. Germline loops: CDR1 SQVTM, CDR2 ANQGSEA. The CDR3 sequence is CSVDRGRGYGYTF. The CDR3 coding sequence is TGCAGCGTGGACAGGGGGCGAGGCTATGGCTACACCTTC. Variable domain in full (rest from reference TRBV29-1 and TRBJ1-2): SAVISQKPSRDICQRGTSLTIQCQVDSQVTMMFWYRQQPGQSLTLIATANQGSEATYESGFVIDKFPISRPNLTFSTLTVSNMSPEDSSIYLCSVDRGRGYGYTFGSGTRLTVV.

The chain combines TRBV19 with TRBJ1-5; perhaps TRBD1 as D (5 bases). The CDR3 length is 21 residues. Germline V gene data show CDR1 as LNHDA and CDR2 as SQIVND (reference sequence). The V and J ends lost 2 bases and 8 bases respectively, with 34 bases between them. CDR3 in amino acids: CASSIMGGPLAGRLGGKPQHF. The CDR3 DNA sequence: TGTGCCAGTAGTATAATGGGGGGACCGCTCGCAGGGAGATTAGGAGGCAAGCCCCAGCATTTT.

V and J are TRBV6-6 and TRBJ1-4; 9 bases agree with TRBD1. V lost 4 bases and J lost 5; bases outside the gene matches: 2. CDR1 MNHNY and CDR2 SVGAGI come from the germline V gene (reference sequence). The CDR3 covers 14 residues. The CDR3 loop is CASSFTGGNEKLFF. CDR3 DNA sequence: TGTGCCAGCAGTTTCACAGGGGGCAATGAAAAACTGTTTTTT.

This clone was observed once. The V gene is TRBV5-6, the J gene TRBJ1-1; no firm D call. Per the germline V gene, CDR1 is SGHDT and CDR2 is YYEEEE. The CDR3 consists of 11 residues. Trimming stripped 4 bases from V and 11 bases from J, with 12 bases between. CDR3 sequence (DNA): TGTGCCAGCAGCGGTACTATCGGGGCTTTCTTT. Encoded protein: CASSGTIGAFF.

This clone was seen ten or more times. This sequence joins TRBV28 and TRBJ2-1, with D maybe TRBD1 (5 bases). The CDR3 contains 17 residues. V gave up 7 bases and J gave up 0 bases, with 19 bases separating them. CDR1 and CDR2 (germline): MDHEN, SYDVKM. CDR3: CASTPALGVRSYNEQFF. Here the CDR3 DNA reads TGTGCCAGCACCCCTGCGTTAGGGGTGCGCTCCTACAATGAGCAGTTCTTC.

The CDR3 protein is CASSMDGTGDYGYTF. For the CDR3, the DNA is TGTGCCAGTAGTATGGATGGGACAGGAGACTATGGCTACACCTTC. The chain links TRBV19 to TRBJ1-2, with 8 bases matching TRBD1. Trimming took 3 bases from V and 3 from J; bases not matched to a gene: 6. The CDR3 runs to 15 residues. CDR1 and CDR2 (germline): LNHDA, SQIVND (reference sequence).

This clone has just one count. V is TRBV2 and J is TRBJ2-1; 9 nucleotides match TRBD2. CDR1 is SNHLY and CDR2 is FYNNEI in the germline V gene. V gave up 1 base and J gave up 9 bases; unmatched junction bases: 4. This CDR3 contains 14 residues. The CDR3: CASSEGGLASEQFF. The CDR3 bases are TGTGCCAGCAGTGAAGGGGGACTAGCTAGTGAGCAGTTCTTC.

The gene calls are TRBV12-3 or TRBV12-4 and TRBJ2-1; D uncertain. The CDR3 runs to 13 residues. Trimming cost V 5 bases and J 0 bases, with 5 bases left between them. CDR3 amino acids: CASSPSSYNEQFF. Here the CDR3 DNA reads TGTGCCAGCAGTCCGAGCTCCTACAATGAGCAGTTCTTC.

This chain links TRBV7-2 with TRBJ2-2, with 14 bases lining up with TRBD2. Trimming at V came to 3 bases and at J to 0 bases, leaving 6 bases not matched to a gene. Germline loops: CDR1 SGHTA, CDR2 FQGNSA. The CDR3 loop spans 19 amino acids. CDR3 residues: CASSFRTSGRQTNTGELFF. For the CDR3, the DNA is TGTGCCAGCAGCTTTCGGACTAGCGGGAGGCAAACGAACACCGGGGAGCTGTTTTTT.

The genes are TRBV7-9 and TRBJ2-7; 7 bases fit TRBD2. Germline values: CDR1 SEHNR, CDR2 FQNEAQ (reference sequence). The CDR3 extends over 13 amino acids. The V segment lost 5 bases and the J segment 7 bases; nucleotides outside the gene matches: 8. The CDR3 sequence is CASSRIAAGEQYF. The CDR3, as DNA: TGTGCCAGCAGCCGAATCGCAGCGGGGGAGCAGTACTTC.

The J gene is TRBJ2-2, the V gene TRBV6-5; 9 nucleotides agree with TRBD2. CDR3 length: 16 residues. Germline-derived CDR1 and CDR2 are MNHEY and SVGAGI. The V gene end was trimmed by 2 bases and the J gene end by 5 bases; junction bases not matched to a gene: 6. CDR3 sequence reads: CASSYEGGRGTGELFF. CDR3 coding DNA: TGTGCCAGCAGTTACGAGGGCGGGAGGGGAACCGGGGAGCTGTTTTTT.

The chain uses TRBV12-3 or TRBV12-4 and TRBJ2-5; no clear D gene. Trimming removed 2 bases from V and 4 bases from J, with 5 bases in between. The length of the CDR3 is 12 residues. The CDR3 here is CASSLIRETQYF. CDR3 nucleotides: TGTGCCAGCAGTTTAATCAGAGAGACCCAGTACTTC.

The J gene is TRBJ2-7, the V gene TRBV5-1; the match to TRBD2 covers 8 bases. Germline V gene lookup returns CDR1 SGHRS and CDR2 YFSETQ. V lost 1 base and J lost 1; bases outside the gene matches: 10. This CDR3 is built from 17 residues. DNA of the CDR3: TGCGCCAGCAGCTTGACGAGCGGGAGAACCGGGTCCTACGAGCAGTACTTC. Amino acid sequence: CASSLTSGRTGSYEQYF.

In this sample, this clone turned up a few times. This chain joins TRBV7-3 and TRBJ2-2, with D possibly matching TRBD1 (6 bases). Trimming pared 5 bases from V and 6 bases from J, leaving 10 bases between. Germline V lookup: CDR1 SGHTA, CDR2 FQGTGA. The CDR3 loop spans 13 amino acids. The CDR3 region has the DNA TGTGCCAGCAGCCCCCAGGGGTCCGGGGAGCTGTTTTTT. Its translation: CASSPQGSGELFF.